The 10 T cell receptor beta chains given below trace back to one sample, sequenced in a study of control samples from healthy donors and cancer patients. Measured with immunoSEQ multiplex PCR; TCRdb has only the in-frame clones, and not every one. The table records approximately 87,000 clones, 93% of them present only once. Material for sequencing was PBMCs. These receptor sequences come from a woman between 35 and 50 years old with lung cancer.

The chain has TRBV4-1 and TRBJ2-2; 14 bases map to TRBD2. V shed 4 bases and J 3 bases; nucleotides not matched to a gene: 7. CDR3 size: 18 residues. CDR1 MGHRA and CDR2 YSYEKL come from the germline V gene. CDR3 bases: TGCGCCAGCAGCCCCAGGACTAGCGGGGGGTTGGACACCGGGGAGCTGTTTTTT. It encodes CASSPRTSGGLDTGELFF.

The CDR3 coding sequence is TGTGCCAGTAGTTCCCGACTAGGAGGGGTGGAGACCCAGTACTTC. It translates to CASSSRLGGVETQYF. The gene calls are TRBV19 and TRBJ2-5; possibly TRBD2 for D (6 bases). The germline CDR1 and CDR2 sequences are LNHDA and SQIVND (reference sequence). The germline V and J ends were trimmed by 5 bases and 5 bases, with 18 bases remaining between them. The CDR3 is made up of 15 amino acids.

The CDR3 nucleotides are TGTGCCAGCAGACAGAGCTCCTACGAGCAGTACTTC. It encodes CASRQSSYEQYF. The V gene is TRBV12-3 or TRBV12-4, the J gene TRBJ2-7, with D uncertain. The CDR3 spans 12 residues. Trimming removed 6 bases at V and 0 bases at J, with 6 bases between.

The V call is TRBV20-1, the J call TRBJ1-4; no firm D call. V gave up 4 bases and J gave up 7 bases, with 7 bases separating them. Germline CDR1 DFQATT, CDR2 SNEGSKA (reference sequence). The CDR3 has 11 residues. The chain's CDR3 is CSAILTEKLFF. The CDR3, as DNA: TGCAGTGCTATTCTAACTGAAAAACTGTTTTTT.

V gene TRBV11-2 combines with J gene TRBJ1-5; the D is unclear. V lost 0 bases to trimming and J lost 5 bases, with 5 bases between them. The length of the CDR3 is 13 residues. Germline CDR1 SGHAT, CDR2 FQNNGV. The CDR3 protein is CASSLDADQPQHF. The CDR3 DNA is TGTGCCAGCAGCTTAGATGCGGATCAGCCCCAGCATTTT.

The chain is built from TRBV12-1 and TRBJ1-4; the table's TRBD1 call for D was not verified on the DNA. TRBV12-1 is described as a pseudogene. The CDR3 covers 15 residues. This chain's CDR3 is CATSDRGSPNEKLFF. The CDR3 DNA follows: TGTGCCACCAGCGACAGGGGTTCCCCTAATGAAAAACTGTTTTTT.

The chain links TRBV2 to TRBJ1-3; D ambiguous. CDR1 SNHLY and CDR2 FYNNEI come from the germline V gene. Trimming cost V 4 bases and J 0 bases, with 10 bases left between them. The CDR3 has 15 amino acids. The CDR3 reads CASSVKGHSGNTIYF. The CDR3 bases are TGTGCCAGCAGTGTCAAAGGGCACTCTGGAAACACCATATATTTT. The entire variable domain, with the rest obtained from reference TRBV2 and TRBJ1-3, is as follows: EPEVTQTPSHQVTQMGQEVILRCVPISNHLYFYWYRQILGQKVEFLVSFYNNEISEKSEIFDDQFSVERPDGSNFTLKIRSTKLEDSAMYFCASSVKGHSGNTIYFGEGSWLTVV.

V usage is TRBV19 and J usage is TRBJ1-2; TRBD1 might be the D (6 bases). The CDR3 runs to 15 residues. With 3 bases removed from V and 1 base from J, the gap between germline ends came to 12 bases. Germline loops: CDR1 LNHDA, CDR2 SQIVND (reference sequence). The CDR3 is CASSMVLQGNYGYTF. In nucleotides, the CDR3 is TGTGCCAGTAGTATGGTCCTACAGGGTAACTATGGCTACACCTTC.

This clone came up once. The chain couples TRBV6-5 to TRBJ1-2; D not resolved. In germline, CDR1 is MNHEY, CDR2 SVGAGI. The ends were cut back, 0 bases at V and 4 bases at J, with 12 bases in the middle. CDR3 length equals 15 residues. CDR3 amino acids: CASSYSSPGRYGYTF. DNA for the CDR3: TGTGCCAGCAGTTACTCGAGTCCCGGCCGCTATGGCTACACCTTC.

In nucleotides, the CDR3 is TGTGCCAGCAGCTTAGGGGACCTCAGGGGTGGGGGTCGGAAAACTGAAGCTTTCTTT. It encodes CASSLGDLRGGGRKTEAFF. The chain employs TRBV11-2 and TRBJ1-1, with D maybe TRBD1 (6 bases). Germline V gene sequence: CDR1 SGHAT, CDR2 FQNNGV. Trimming shortened V by 1 base and J by 5 bases, and 26 bases separated the two germline ends. The CDR3 has 19 residues.